This TCR beta chain was obtained from a study of T cell responses to AZD1222 COVID-19 vaccine. The repertoire was sequenced with immunoSEQ multiplex PCR; TCRdb's copy has only in-frame clones and lacks some. In the table there are roughly 44,000 clones, nearly 85% of which are singletons. Germline loops: CDR1 ENHRY, CDR2 SYGVKD. The CDR3 totals 18 residues. V shed 2 bases and J shed 2 bases, with 16 bases lying between them. The gene calls are TRBV10-3 and TRBJ1-6, with TRBD1 as a possible D gene (5 bases). The clonotype was recovered from an adult in good health. Sequencing used peripheral blood, obtained on day 0 of AZD1222 vaccination. The CDR3 DNA reads TGTGCCATCAGTGAGCCGGGGGATCTAAGGACCTATAATTCACCCCTCCACTTT. It specifies CAISEPGDLRTYNSPLHF.